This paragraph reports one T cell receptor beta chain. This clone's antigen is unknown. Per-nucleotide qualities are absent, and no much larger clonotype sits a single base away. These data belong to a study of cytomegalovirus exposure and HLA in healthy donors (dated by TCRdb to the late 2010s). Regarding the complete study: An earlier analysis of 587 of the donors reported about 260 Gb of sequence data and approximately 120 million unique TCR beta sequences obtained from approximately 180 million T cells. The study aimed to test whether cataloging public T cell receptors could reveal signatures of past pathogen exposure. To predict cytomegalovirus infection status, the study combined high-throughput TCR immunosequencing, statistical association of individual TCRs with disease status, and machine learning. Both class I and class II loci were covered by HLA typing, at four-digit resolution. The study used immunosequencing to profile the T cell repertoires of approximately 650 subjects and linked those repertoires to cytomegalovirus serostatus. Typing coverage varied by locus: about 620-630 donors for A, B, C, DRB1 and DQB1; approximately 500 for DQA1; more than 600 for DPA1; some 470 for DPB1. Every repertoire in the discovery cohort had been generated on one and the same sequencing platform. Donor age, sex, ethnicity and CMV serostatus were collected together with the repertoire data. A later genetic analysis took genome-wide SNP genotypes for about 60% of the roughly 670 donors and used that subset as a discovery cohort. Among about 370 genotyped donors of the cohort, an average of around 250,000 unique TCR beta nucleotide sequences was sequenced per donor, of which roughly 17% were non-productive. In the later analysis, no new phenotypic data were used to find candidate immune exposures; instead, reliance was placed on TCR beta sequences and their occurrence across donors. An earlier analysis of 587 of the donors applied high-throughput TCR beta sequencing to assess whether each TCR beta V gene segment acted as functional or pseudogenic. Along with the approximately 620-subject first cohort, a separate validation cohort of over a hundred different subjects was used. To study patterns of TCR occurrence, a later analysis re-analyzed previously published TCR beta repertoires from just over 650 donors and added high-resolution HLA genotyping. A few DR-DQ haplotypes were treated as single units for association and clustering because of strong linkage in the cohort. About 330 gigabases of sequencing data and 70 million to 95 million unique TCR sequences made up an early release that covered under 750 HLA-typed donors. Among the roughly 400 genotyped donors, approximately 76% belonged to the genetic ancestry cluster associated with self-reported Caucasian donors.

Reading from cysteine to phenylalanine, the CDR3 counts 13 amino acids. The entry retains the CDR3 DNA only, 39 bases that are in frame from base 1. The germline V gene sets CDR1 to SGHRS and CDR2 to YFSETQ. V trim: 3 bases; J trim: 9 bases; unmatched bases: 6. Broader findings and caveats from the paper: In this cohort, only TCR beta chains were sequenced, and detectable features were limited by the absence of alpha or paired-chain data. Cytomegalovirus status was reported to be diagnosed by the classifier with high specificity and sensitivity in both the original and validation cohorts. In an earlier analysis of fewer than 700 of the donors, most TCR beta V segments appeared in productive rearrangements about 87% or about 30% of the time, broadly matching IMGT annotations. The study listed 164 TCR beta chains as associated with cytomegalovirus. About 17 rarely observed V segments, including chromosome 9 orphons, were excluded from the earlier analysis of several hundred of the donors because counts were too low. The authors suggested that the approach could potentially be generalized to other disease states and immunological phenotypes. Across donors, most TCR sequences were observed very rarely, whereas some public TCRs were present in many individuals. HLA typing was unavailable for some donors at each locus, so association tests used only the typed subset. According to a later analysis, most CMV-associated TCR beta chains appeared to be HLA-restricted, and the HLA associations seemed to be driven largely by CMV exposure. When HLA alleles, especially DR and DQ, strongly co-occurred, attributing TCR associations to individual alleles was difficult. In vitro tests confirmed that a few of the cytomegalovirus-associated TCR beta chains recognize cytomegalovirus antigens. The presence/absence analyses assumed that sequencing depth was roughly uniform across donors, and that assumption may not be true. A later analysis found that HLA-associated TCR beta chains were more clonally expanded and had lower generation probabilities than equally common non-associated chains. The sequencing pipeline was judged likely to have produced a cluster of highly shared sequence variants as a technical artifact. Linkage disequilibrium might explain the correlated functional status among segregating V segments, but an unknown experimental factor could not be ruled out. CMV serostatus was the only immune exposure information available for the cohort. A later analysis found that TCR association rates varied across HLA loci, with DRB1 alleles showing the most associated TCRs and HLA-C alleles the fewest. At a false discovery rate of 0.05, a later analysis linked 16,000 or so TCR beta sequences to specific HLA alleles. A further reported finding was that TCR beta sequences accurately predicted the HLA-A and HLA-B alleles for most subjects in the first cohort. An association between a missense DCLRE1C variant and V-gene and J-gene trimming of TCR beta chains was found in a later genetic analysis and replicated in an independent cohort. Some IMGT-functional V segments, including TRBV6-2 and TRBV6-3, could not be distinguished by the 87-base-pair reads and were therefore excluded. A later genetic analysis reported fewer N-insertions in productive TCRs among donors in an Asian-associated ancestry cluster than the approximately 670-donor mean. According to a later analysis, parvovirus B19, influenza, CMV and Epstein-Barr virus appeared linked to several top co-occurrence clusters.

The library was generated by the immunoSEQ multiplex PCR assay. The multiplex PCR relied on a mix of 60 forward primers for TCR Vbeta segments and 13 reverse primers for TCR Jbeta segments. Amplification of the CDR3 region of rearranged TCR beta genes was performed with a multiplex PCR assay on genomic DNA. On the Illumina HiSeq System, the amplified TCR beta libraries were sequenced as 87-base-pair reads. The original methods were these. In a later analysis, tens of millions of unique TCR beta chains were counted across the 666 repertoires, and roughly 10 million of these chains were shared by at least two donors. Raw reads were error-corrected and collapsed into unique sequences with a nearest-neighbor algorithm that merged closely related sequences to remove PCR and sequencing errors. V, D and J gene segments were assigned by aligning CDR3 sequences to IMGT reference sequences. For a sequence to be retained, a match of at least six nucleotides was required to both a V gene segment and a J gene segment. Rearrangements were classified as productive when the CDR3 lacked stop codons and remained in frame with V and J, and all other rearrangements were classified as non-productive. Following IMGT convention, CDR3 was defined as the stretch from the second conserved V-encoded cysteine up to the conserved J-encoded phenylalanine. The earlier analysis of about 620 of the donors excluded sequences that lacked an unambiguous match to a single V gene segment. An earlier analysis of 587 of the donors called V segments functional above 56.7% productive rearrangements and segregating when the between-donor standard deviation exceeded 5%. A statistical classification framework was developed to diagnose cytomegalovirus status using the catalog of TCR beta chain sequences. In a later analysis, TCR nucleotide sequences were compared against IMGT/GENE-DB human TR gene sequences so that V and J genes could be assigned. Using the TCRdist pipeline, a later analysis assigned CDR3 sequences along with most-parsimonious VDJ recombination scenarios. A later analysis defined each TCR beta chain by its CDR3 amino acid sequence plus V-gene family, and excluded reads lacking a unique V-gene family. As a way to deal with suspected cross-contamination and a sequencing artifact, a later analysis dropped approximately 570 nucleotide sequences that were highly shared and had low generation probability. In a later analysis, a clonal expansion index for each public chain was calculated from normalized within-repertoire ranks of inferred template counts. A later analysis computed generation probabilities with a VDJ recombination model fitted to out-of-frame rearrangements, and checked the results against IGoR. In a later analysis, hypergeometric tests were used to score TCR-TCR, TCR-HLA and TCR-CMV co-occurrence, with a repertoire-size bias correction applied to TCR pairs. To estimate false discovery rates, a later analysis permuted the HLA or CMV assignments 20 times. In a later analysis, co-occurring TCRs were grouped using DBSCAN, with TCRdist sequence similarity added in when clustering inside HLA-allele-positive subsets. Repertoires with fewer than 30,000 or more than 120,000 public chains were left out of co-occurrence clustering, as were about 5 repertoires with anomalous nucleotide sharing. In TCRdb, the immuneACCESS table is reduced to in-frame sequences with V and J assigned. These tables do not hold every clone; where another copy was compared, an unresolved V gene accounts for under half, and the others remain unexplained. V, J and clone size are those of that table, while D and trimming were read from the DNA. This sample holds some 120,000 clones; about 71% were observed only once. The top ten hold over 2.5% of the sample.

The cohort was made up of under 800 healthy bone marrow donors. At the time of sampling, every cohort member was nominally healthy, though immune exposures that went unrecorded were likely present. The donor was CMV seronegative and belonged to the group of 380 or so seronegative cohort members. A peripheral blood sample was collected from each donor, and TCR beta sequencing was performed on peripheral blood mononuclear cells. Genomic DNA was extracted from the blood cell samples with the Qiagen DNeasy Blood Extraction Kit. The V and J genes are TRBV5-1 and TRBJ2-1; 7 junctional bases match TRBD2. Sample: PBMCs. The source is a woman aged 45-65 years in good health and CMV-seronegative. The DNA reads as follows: TGCGCCAGCAGCTGGGGGGAGGGAAGTGAGCAGTTCTTC. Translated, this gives CASSWGEGSEQFF.